One and the same sample provided the 31 T cell receptor beta chains below, sequenced in a study of CXCR3-negative and CXCR3-positive naive CD8 T cells. UMI labels and 5' RACE were used to prepare the TRB cDNA libraries. After re-calling the 5' RACE reads, TCRdb lists one entry per CDR3 protein, DNA absent. The repertoire table contains approximately 38,000 distinct CDR3 sequences. Sequencing input: memory CD8+ T cells from blood. The receptors were gathered from a human donor in good health. Some clones in this sample may be carry-over from other donors' samples.

The V and J genes are TRBV13 and TRBJ2-1; TCRdb designates TRBD2, a call that cannot be tested without DNA. The CDR3 totals 16 residues. Germline CDR1 reads PRHDT; CDR2 reads FYEKMQ (reference sequence). The CDR3 sequence is CASSLQLAGSYNEQFF. Together with reference TRBV13 and TRBJ2-1, the CDR3 gives the full variable domain: AAGVIQSPRHLIKEKRETATLKCYPIPRHDTVYWYQQGPGQDPQFLISFYEKMQSDKGSIPDRFSAQQFSDYHSELNMSSLELGDSALYFCASSLQLAGSYNEQFFGPGTRLTVL.

The chain couples TRBV30 to TRBJ1-1. Germline CDR1 is GTSNPN and CDR2 is SVGIG (reference sequence). CDR3 length: 11 residues. CDR3 protein: CAWSVSGGAFF.

The chain recombines TRBV2 with TRBJ2-5; no DNA is available, so the TRBD1 call from TCRdb remains unchecked. CDR3 length: 13 amino acids. Per germline, CDR1 SNHLY and CDR2 FYNNEI. CDR3 loop: CASSEGVAETQYF. The variable domain in full, with the rest retrieved from reference TRBV2 and TRBJ2-5, is EPEVTQTPSHQVTQMGQEVILRCVPISNHLYFYWYRQILGQKVEFLVSFYNNEISEKSEIFDDQFSVERPDGSNFTLKIRSTKLEDSAMYFCASSEGVAETQYFGPGTRLLVL.

V and J are TRBV3-1 and TRBJ1-3. The CDR3 consists of 14 residues. Looked up from germline, CDR1 is LGHDT and CDR2 is YNNKEL (reference sequence). The CDR3 reads CASTPGEAGNTIYF. The whole variable domain, filled in from reference TRBV3-1 and TRBJ1-3, reads DTAVSQTPKYLVTQMGNDKSIKCEQNLGHDTMYWYKQDSKKFLKIMFSYNNKELIINETVPNRFSPKSPDKAHLNLHINSLELGDSAVYFCASTPGEAGNTIYFGEGSWLTVV.

The rearrangement joins TRBV7-2 to TRBJ1-5; TCRdb designates TRBD1, a call that cannot be tested without DNA. The V gene's germline CDR1 is SGHTA and CDR2 FQGNSA. This CDR3 is 16 amino acids long. CDR3 in amino acids: CASSSDDRGLNQPQHF.

The V call is TRBV29-1, the J call TRBJ2-2. The CDR3 has 13 amino acids. CDR1 SQVTM and CDR2 ANQGSEA come from the germline V gene. The CDR3 sequence: CSVEKGNTGELFF.

This chain links TRBV30 with TRBJ1-1. The V gene's germline CDR1 is GTSNPN and CDR2 SVGIG (reference sequence). This CDR3 contains 11 residues. This CDR3 reads CAWNLDTEAFF.

V and J are TRBV5-1 and TRBJ2-1; TCRdb's D call, TRBD1, is unchecked because there is no DNA. CDR3 length: 15 amino acids. CDR1 is SGHRS, CDR2 YFSETQ, per germline. The CDR3 loop is CASSLAPGQYNEQFF.

V is TRBV7-2 and J is TRBJ2-6; TCRdb indicates TRBD2, and absent DNA this call remains unverified. This CDR3 has 20 residues. In germline, CDR1 is SGHTA, CDR2 FQGNSA. CDR3 sequence reads: CASSLWVLAGGSSGANVLTF.

This sequence joins TRBV12-3 or TRBV12-4 and TRBJ2-7; TCRdb outputs TRBD2, but without DNA this stays unchecked. The CDR3 length is 16 residues. CDR3 sequence: CASSLIGRIGPDEQYF.

This chain connects TRBV29-1 to TRBJ2-7. The CDR3 length is 14 residues. Per germline, CDR1 SQVTM and CDR2 ANQGSEA. The CDR3 loop reads CSVEAGPNSYEQYF.

The chain couples TRBV11-2 to TRBJ2-1; lacking DNA, the TRBD1 call made by TCRdb goes unchecked. Germline V gene sequence: CDR1 SGHAT, CDR2 FQNNGV. The CDR3 is 12 residues long. Here the CDR3 reads CASSPQGAEQFF.

The genes are TRBV2 and TRBJ1-1. CDR3 size: 16 residues. From germline, CDR1 is SNHLY and CDR2 FYNNEI. Here the CDR3 reads CASSEGGRPMNTEAFF.

The V and J genes are TRBV7-6 and TRBJ2-2; the TCRdb call, TRBD1, lacks DNA for checking. This CDR3 has 16 amino acids. CDR1 and CDR2 (germline): SGHVS, FNYEAQ. CDR3 in amino acids: CASTPPGTGNTGELFF. The variable domain in full, with the rest retrieved from reference TRBV7-6 and TRBJ2-2, is GAGVSQSPRYKVTKRGQDVALRCDPISGHVSLYWYRQALGQGPEFLTYFNYEAQQDKSGLPNDRFSAERPEGSISTLTIQRTEQRDSAMYRCASTPPGTGNTGELFFGEGSRLTVL.

The chain recombines TRBV4-3 with TRBJ2-6; the D call of TRBD1 rests on TCRdb alone, since no DNA is present to check it. This CDR3 has 18 amino acids. CDR1 is LGHNA and CDR2 is YSLEER in the germline V gene. CDR3 amino acids: CASSQEGQARSGANVLTF.

The chain carries TRBV7-3 and TRBJ2-5. Germline values: CDR1 SGHTA, CDR2 FQGTGA. The CDR3 consists of 16 residues. The CDR3 region is CASSLMGMGSGETQYF.

The chain couples TRBV7-9 to TRBJ2-1; TCRdb's D call, TRBD1, is unchecked because there is no DNA. Per the germline V gene, CDR1 is SEHNR and CDR2 is FQNEAQ (reference sequence). There are 15 residues in the CDR3. This chain's CDR3 is CASSPRTGNINEQFF. Combining the CDR3 with reference TRBV7-9 and TRBJ2-1 gives the whole variable domain DTGVSQNPRHKITKRGQNVTFRCDPISEHNRLYWYRQTLGQGPEFLTYFQNEAQLEKSRLLSDRFSAERPKGSFSTLEIQRTEQGDSAMYLCASSPRTGNINEQFFGPGTRLTVL.

The chain joins TRBV7-9 to TRBJ2-7; TCRdb lists TRBD1, though no DNA is available to test this call. The CDR3 covers 13 residues. Germline CDR1 SEHNR, CDR2 FQNEAQ (reference sequence). CDR3 region: CASSLTRGGEQYF.

This sequence joins TRBV7-9 and TRBJ2-2; TCRdb picks TRBD2, but there is no DNA to check that call. The CDR3 totals 17 residues. Germline CDR1 reads SEHNR; CDR2 reads FQNEAQ (reference sequence). The CDR3 protein is CASSPTSGRSHTGELFF.

This chain connects TRBV20-1 to TRBJ2-1; the TCRdb call, TRBD2, lacks DNA for checking. This CDR3 has 17 residues. The germline V gene has CDR1 DFQATT and CDR2 SNEGSKA (reference sequence). CDR3 loop: CSARESKSGGLYNEQFF.

CDR3 amino acids: CASSLNTGTEAFF. The rearrangement links TRBV7-6 to TRBJ1-1; with no DNA, the TCRdb D assignment of TRBD1 cannot be verified. Germline loops: CDR1 SGHVS, CDR2 FNYEAQ. The CDR3 loop spans 13 amino acids.

The J gene is TRBJ1-2, the V gene TRBV4-3; the TCRdb call, TRBD1, lacks DNA for checking. Germline V gene data show CDR1 as LGHNA and CDR2 as YSLEER. This CDR3 spans 18 amino acids. CDR3 loop: CASSHRTPTGLDAYGYTF.

The chain links TRBV25-1 to TRBJ2-7; TCRdb names TRBD2, which stays unverified in the absence of DNA. The CDR3 length is 16 residues. CDR1 is MGHDK and CDR2 is SYGVNS in the germline V gene. The CDR3 loop is CASSAWEGRSGDEQYF.

This rearrangement joins TRBV14 to TRBJ1-1; TCRdb returns TRBD1, unconfirmable since there is no DNA. The CDR3 runs 13 residues. Germline CDR1 and CDR2: SGHDN and FVKESK. CDR3: CASSLGRTTEAFF.

This chain connects TRBV7-9 to TRBJ2-1; TCRdb picks TRBD1, but there is no DNA to check that call. Germline loops: CDR1 SEHNR, CDR2 FQNEAQ (reference sequence). This CDR3 spans 16 amino acids. The CDR3 here is CASSLDPTGSYNEQFF.

The genes are TRBV7-6 and TRBJ2-5; TCRdb returns TRBD2, unconfirmable since there is no DNA. Germline V lookup: CDR1 SGHVS, CDR2 FNYEAQ. CDR3 size: 18 residues. This chain's CDR3 is CASSLLNIGWTSSETQYF.

The rearrangement joins TRBV5-4 to TRBJ2-1; TCRdb designates TRBD1, a call that cannot be tested without DNA. CDR1 is SGHNT and CDR2 is YYREEE in the germline V gene (reference sequence). This CDR3 region has 12 residues. The CDR3 sequence is CASSLTGDEQFF.

The J gene is TRBJ2-7, the V gene TRBV20-1; as DNA is missing, the TRBD1 call by TCRdb cannot be tested. Per the germline V gene, CDR1 is DFQATT and CDR2 is SNEGSKA (reference sequence). The CDR3 runs to 13 residues. The CDR3 loop is CSARRTGDSEQYF.

The rearrangement joins TRBV19 to TRBJ2-1; the D call of TRBD2 rests on TCRdb alone, since no DNA is present to check it. The CDR3 has 16 amino acids. Germline-derived CDR1 and CDR2 are LNHDA and SQIVND (reference sequence). The CDR3 sequence: CASTNPGLAGVGEQFF.

J is TRBJ1-1 and V is TRBV4-1; TCRdb reports TRBD1, a call that lacks DNA to check it against. CDR1 is MGHRA and CDR2 is YSYEKL in the germline V gene. The CDR3 sequence is 14 residues long. CDR3 in amino acids: CAGSYYTGGTEAFF.

The chain recombines TRBV29-1 with TRBJ2-7; TCRdb names TRBD1, which stays unverified in the absence of DNA. Per the germline V gene, CDR1 is SQVTM and CDR2 is ANQGSEA. This CDR3 is 12 amino acids long. This CDR3 reads CSGAGDSYEQYF.